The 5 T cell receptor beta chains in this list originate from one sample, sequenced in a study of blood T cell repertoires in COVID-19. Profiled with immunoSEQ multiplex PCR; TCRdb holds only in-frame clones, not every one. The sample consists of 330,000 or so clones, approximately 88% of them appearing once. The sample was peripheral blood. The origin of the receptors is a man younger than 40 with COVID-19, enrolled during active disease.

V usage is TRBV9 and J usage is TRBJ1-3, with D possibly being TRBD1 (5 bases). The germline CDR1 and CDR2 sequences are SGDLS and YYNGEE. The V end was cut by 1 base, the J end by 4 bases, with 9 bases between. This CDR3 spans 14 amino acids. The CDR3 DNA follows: TGTGCCAGCAGCGTAAGGGCAGGGGGAAACACCATATATTTT. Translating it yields CASSVRAGGNTIYF.

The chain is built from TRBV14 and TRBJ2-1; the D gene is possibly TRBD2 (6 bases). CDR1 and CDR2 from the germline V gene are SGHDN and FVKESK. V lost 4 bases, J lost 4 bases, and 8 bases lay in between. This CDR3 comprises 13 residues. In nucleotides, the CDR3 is TGTGCCAGCAGCCGGGACTTTTACAATGAGCAGTTCTTC. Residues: CASSRDFYNEQFF.

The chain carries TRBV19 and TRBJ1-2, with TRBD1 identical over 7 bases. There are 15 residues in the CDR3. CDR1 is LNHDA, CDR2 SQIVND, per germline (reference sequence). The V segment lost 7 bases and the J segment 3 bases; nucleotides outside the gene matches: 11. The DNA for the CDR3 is TGTGCCAGTAACAAACAAGGGGGCGCGGACTATGGCTACACCTTC. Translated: CASNKQGGADYGYTF.

CDR3 coding DNA: TGTGCCCAGCGCCTCCGCTATAATTCACCCCTCCACTTT. This encodes CAQRLRYNSPLHF. V is TRBV30 and J is TRBJ1-6; D unclear. This CDR3 is 13 amino acids long. Germline CDR1 GTSNPN, CDR2 SVGIG (reference sequence). Trimming pared 8 bases from V and 3 bases from J, leaving 11 bases between.

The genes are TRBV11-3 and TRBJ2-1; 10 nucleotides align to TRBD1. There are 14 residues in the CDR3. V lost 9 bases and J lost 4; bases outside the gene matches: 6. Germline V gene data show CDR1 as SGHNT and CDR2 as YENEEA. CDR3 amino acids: CASKPGQGYNEQFF. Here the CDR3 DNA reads TGTGCCAGTAAGCCGGGACAGGGGTACAATGAGCAGTTCTTC.